The 24 T cell receptor beta chains given below trace back to one sample, sequenced in a study of blood T cell repertoires in COVID-19. The assay was immunoSEQ multiplex PCR, and TCRdb's table has in-frame clones only and misses some. Among nearly 350,000 clones listed, 85% to 90% were seen once. Sequencing used peripheral blood. The receptor set was obtained from a woman aged 70-85 years with COVID-19, enrolled during active disease.

This rearrangement joins TRBV29-1 to TRBJ2-7, with D maybe TRBD2 (5 bases). The CDR3 contains 15 residues. V was shortened by 2 bases and J by 0 bases, with 14 bases between the two germline ends. The germline V gene encodes CDR1 SQVTM and CDR2 ANQGSEA. Here the CDR3 DNA reads TGCAGCGTTGAAAAGGGAGTCGAAAGCTCCTACGAGCAGTACTTC. It codes for CSVEKGVESSYEQYF.

V usage is TRBV5-1 and J usage is TRBJ2-2; D uncertain. The CDR3 runs to 14 residues. Germline CDR1 reads SGHRS; CDR2 reads YFSETQ. The V end lost 0 bases, the J end lost 3 bases, and 6 bases lay between the germline ends. The DNA of the CDR3 is TGCGCCAGCAGCTTGGCCCTAGACACCGGGGAGCTGTTTTTT. Protein sequence: CASSLALDTGELFF.

The genes are TRBV10-1 and TRBJ2-1; 8 nucleotides line up with TRBD1. Germline values: CDR1 WNHNN, CDR2 SYGVQD (reference sequence). The CDR3 runs to 13 residues. Losses at the gene ends were 2 bases for V and 6 bases for J; bases not matched to a gene: 0. CDR3 loop: CASSEGQGNEQFF. The CDR3 nucleotides are TGCGCCAGCAGTGAGGGACAGGGCAATGAGCAGTTCTTC.

The chain couples TRBV4-3 to TRBJ2-2; D is uncertain. Germline assignment: CDR1 LGHNA and CDR2 YSLEER. Trimming cost V 0 bases and J 3 bases, with 5 bases left between them. This CDR3 region has 14 residues. This CDR3 reads CASSQDQDTGELFF. In nucleotides, the CDR3 is TGCGCCAGCAGCCAAGATCAGGACACCGGGGAGCTGTTTTTT.

The chain combines TRBV13 with TRBJ2-1, with 9 bases identical to TRBD2. Germline V CDR1 and CDR2: PRHDT, FYEKMQ (reference sequence). The CDR3 length is 19 residues. V was pared by 1 base and J by 4 bases, with 14 bases of the junction left unmatched. As DNA, the CDR3 is TGTGCCAGCAGCTTAGAGGTGGCTAGCGGGGATTCCGTTTACAATGAGCAGTTCTTC. It translates to CASSLEVASGDSVYNEQFF. Variable domain in full (rest from reference TRBV13 and TRBJ2-1): AAGVIQSPRHLIKEKRETATLKCYPIPRHDTVYWYQQGPGQDPQFLISFYEKMQSDKGSIPDRFSAQQFSDYHSELNMSSLELGDSALYFCASSLEVASGDSVYNEQFFGPGTRLTVL.

V and J are TRBV6-5 and TRBJ2-2; D is perhaps TRBD2 (5 bases). CDR1 and CDR2 (germline): MNHEY, SVGAGI. This CDR3 is built from 13 residues. V lost 6 bases to trimming and J lost 4 bases, with 9 bases between them. The CDR3: CASSPSGTGELFF. DNA of the CDR3: TGTGCCAGCAGCCCCAGCGGCACCGGGGAGCTGTTTTTT.

The gene calls are TRBV5-6 and TRBJ2-5; 15 bases line up with TRBD2. V was pared by 4 bases and J by 2 bases, with 3 bases of the junction left unmatched. This CDR3 has 16 amino acids. CDR1 is SGHDT and CDR2 is YYEEEE in the germline V gene. The CDR3 nucleotides are TGTGCCAGCAGCACGGGACTAGCGGGGGGACAAGAGACCCAGTACTTC. Amino acids: CASSTGLAGGQETQYF.

The chain couples TRBV30 to TRBJ1-4, with D possibly matching TRBD1 (5 bases). This CDR3 has 15 amino acids. Germline lookup yields CDR1 GTSNPN and CDR2 SVGIG (reference sequence). Trimming shortened V by 4 bases and J by 10 bases, and 22 bases separated the two germline ends. The chain's CDR3 is CAWTTPRGKSGKLFF. CDR3 DNA sequence: TGTGCCTGGACCACCCCTCGGGGGAAGAGTGGAAAACTGTTTTTT.

V gene TRBV19 combines with J gene TRBJ1-1; D gene uncertain. The V gene lost 3 bases and the J gene lost 4 bases, with 12 bases spanning the gap. Germline CDR1 is LNHDA and CDR2 is SQIVND (reference sequence). This CDR3 region has 14 residues. The CDR3 loop reads CASSISGAGTEAFF. The CDR3 DNA reads TGTGCCAGTAGTATTTCCGGAGCGGGCACTGAAGCTTTCTTT.

This clone was counted once. The chain is built from TRBV4-3 and TRBJ1-2; D uncertain. Between the trimmed V and J ends, which lost 0 bases and 0 bases, there was a span of 14 bases. The CDR3 loop spans 17 amino acids. Germline CDR1 and CDR2: LGHNA and YSLEER. In DNA, the CDR3 is TGCGCCAGCAGCCAAGAGGTCCCAACCCTAGCTAACTATGGCTACACCTTC. Translation gives CASSQEVPTLANYGYTF.

The gene calls are TRBV29-1 and TRBJ1-2; possible D gene TRBD1, 6 bases. This CDR3 is built from 14 residues. Per germline, CDR1 SQVTM and CDR2 ANQGSEA. Trimming removed 7 bases at V and 1 base at J, with 16 bases between. CDR3 bases: TGCAGCGCCTATGTTGGACAGATTAACTATGGCTACACCTTC. It encodes CSAYVGQINYGYTF.

CDR3 nucleotide sequence: TGTGCCAGCAGGCCGGACAGGGGGGACTATGGCTACACCTTC. Amino acids: CASRPDRGDYGYTF. V and J are TRBV6-5 and TRBJ1-2, with 10 positions matching TRBD1. J was trimmed by 3 bases and V by 6 bases; bases with no gene match: 4. Germline assignment: CDR1 MNHEY and CDR2 SVGAGI. This CDR3 has 14 amino acids.

The chain has TRBV4-2 and TRBJ1-1; a weak D match, TRBD1 (6 bases). In germline, CDR1 is LGHNA, CDR2 YNFKEQ. The CDR3 covers 14 residues. V was pared by 3 bases and J by 5 bases, with 13 bases between. The CDR3 nucleotides read TGTGCCAGCAGCCAGATCCACAGGGATACTGAAGCTTTCTTT. It encodes CASSQIHRDTEAFF.

The chain uses TRBV3-1 (or the pseudogene TRBV3-2) and TRBJ1-5; D is unresolved. V lost 4 bases and J 6 bases, leaving 16 bases between the germline ends. CDR3 length: 15 amino acids. Germline V gene lookup returns CDR1 LGHDT and CDR2 YNNKEL (reference sequence). CDR3 sequence (DNA): TGTGCCAGCAGCCCCGCGGGGAGGGTCGGTCAGCCCCAGCATTTT. This codes for CASSPAGRVGQPQHF.

This chain links TRBV28 with TRBJ2-3; D is undetermined. Trimming shortened V by 2 bases and J by 12 bases, and 12 bases separated the two germline ends. The CDR3 is made up of 12 amino acids. Germline V lookup: CDR1 MDHEN, CDR2 SYDVKM. CDR3 bases: TGTGCCAGCAGTTTAGGGCAGCCTATTCAGTATTTT. Translation: CASSLGQPIQYF. The variable domain in full, with the rest retrieved from reference TRBV28 and TRBJ2-3, is DVKVTQSSRYLVKRTGEKVFLECVQDMDHENMFWYRQDPGLGLRLIYFSYDVKMKEKGDIPEGYSVSREKKERFSLILESASTNQTSMYLCASSLGQPIQYFGPGTRLTVL.

The chain carries TRBV9 and TRBJ1-6; 9 positions match TRBD1. The trim removed 7 bases at V and 7 bases at J, leaving 6 bases unmatched. In germline, CDR1 is SGDLS, CDR2 YYNGEE. CDR3 length equals 14 residues. This chain's CDR3 is CASGPGQGNSPLHF. CDR3 in DNA: TGTGCCAGCGGCCCAGGACAGGGGAATTCACCCCTCCACTTT. Full variable domain (missing parts from reference TRBV9 and TRBJ1-6): DSGVTQTPKHLITATGQRVTLRCSPRSGDLSVYWYQQSLDQGLQFLIQYYNGEERAKGNILERFSAQQFPDLHSELNLSSLELGDSALYFCASGPGQGNSPLHFGNGTRLTVT.

This chain connects TRBV28 to TRBJ2-1; D ambiguous. This CDR3 comprises 13 residues. Germline loops: CDR1 MDHEN, CDR2 SYDVKM. The V end lost 6 bases, the J end lost 2 bases, and 8 bases lay between the germline ends. This CDR3 is CASRVSPYNEQFF. In DNA, the CDR3 is TGTGCCAGCAGGGTTAGCCCCTACAATGAGCAGTTCTTC.

This chain connects TRBV6-2 or TRBV6-3 to TRBJ2-5, with D unresolved. This CDR3 region has 12 residues. Trimming took 5 bases from V and 2 from J, leaving 6 bases between them. Germline V lookup: CDR1 MNHEY, CDR2 SVGEGT. DNA of the CDR3: TGTGCCAGCAGTCTCCGTCAAGAGACCCAGTACTTC. This encodes CASSLRQETQYF.

V usage is TRBV5-6 and J usage is TRBJ2-1; D might be TRBD1 (5 bases). The CDR3 covers 12 residues. Germline V gives CDR1 SGHDT, CDR2 YYEEEE. V dropped 5 bases and J dropped 8 bases, with 11 bases sitting between them. CDR3 bases: TGTGCCAGCAGAAGGGGTTATGATGAGCAGTTCTTC. Translating it yields CASRRGYDEQFF.

The V call is TRBV9, the J call TRBJ2-1; the D gene is possibly TRBD2 (6 bases). V gave up 3 bases and J gave up 1 base, with 17 bases separating them. The CDR3 extends over 17 amino acids. The germline CDR1 and CDR2 sequences are SGDLS and YYNGEE. CDR3 in amino acids: CASSALRLDRSYNEQFF. Here the CDR3 DNA reads TGTGCCAGCAGCGCCCTACGACTAGACCGATCCTACAATGAGCAGTTCTTC.

This sequence joins TRBV7-2 and TRBJ2-1; 12 nucleotides match TRBD2. CDR1 is SGHTA and CDR2 is FQGNSA in the germline V gene. This CDR3 is built from 15 residues. Losses at the gene ends were 5 bases for V and 7 bases for J; bases not matched to a gene: 6. The CDR3 DNA reads as TGTGCCAGCAGCCTGTGGACTAGCGGGGAGAATGAGCAGTTCTTC. It translates to CASSLWTSGENEQFF.

This clone was recorded only once. V is TRBV7-7 and J is TRBJ2-5; 7 nucleotides align to TRBD2. The germline CDR1 and CDR2 sequences are SSHAT and FNYEAQ (reference sequence). The CDR3 has 14 residues. The V segment lost 5 bases and the J segment 2 bases; nucleotides outside the gene matches: 5. The CDR3 protein is CASSPVGGQETQYF. CDR3 in DNA: TGTGCCAGCAGCCCTGTGGGGGGGCAAGAGACCCAGTACTTC.

The V gene is TRBV13, the J gene TRBJ2-5, with a weak D call TRBD1 (6 bases). CDR3 length: 16 residues. Looked up from germline, CDR1 is PRHDT and CDR2 is FYEKMQ (reference sequence). V was trimmed by 5 bases and J by 5 bases, leaving 21 bases between them. Here the CDR3 DNA reads TGTGCCAGCAGCGACCGGGACAACGATCGCGGGGAGACCCAGTACTTC. Amino acids: CASSDRDNDRGETQYF.

V gene TRBV12-3 or TRBV12-4 combines with J gene TRBJ1-1; 7 nucleotides line up with TRBD1. This CDR3 has 11 residues. The CDR3 here is CATAGGTEAFF. In DNA form, the CDR3 reads TGTGCTACGGCAGGGGGCACTGAAGCTTTCTTT.